This TCR beta chain is from a study of glioma-infiltrating T cells. Ten or more counts support this clonotype. V dropped 5 bases and J dropped 0 bases, with 9 bases sitting between them. The CDR3 is 14 amino acids. Looked up from germline, CDR1 is MNHEY and CDR2 is SMNVEV (reference sequence). The iRepertoire nested amplicon-rescue multiplex PCR amplified TCR alpha and beta CDR3s from RNA. MiXCR, applied by TCRdb to the multiplex PCR reads, yields one record per CDR3 protein. The data hold about 380,000 distinct CDR3 sequences, with roughly two fifths observed a single time. The gene calls are TRBV27 and TRBJ2-3, with D unclear. This receptor was identified in a human donor with low-grade glioma or glioblastoma, undergoing nonglioma brain surgery, or in good health (not recorded which). Sequenced sample: glioma tissue, nonneoplastic brain tissue, or PBMCs (not recorded which). The CDR3 nucleotides read TGTGCCAGCAGTCTTACCCTTAGCACAGATACGCAGTATTTT. This translates into CASSLTLSTDTQYF.